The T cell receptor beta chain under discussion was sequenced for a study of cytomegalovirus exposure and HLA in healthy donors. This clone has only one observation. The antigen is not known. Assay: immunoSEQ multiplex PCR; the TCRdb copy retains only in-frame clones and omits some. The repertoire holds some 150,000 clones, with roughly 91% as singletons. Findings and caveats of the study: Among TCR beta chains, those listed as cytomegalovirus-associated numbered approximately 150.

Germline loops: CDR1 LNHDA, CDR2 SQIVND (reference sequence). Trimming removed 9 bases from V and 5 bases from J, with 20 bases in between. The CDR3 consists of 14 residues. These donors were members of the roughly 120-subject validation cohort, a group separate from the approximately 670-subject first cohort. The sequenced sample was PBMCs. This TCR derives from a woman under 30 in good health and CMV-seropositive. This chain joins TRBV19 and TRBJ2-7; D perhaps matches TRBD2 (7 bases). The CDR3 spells CASNRRGEGDEQYF. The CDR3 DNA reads TGTGCCAGCAACCGAAGGGGGGAGGGCGACGAGCAGTACTTC. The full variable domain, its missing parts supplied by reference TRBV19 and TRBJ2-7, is DGGITQSPKYLFRKEGQNVTLSCEQNLNHDAMYWYRQDPGQGLRLIYYSQIVNDFQKGDIAEGYSVSREKKESFPLTVTSAQKNPTAFYLCASNRRGEGDEQYFGPGTRLTVT.